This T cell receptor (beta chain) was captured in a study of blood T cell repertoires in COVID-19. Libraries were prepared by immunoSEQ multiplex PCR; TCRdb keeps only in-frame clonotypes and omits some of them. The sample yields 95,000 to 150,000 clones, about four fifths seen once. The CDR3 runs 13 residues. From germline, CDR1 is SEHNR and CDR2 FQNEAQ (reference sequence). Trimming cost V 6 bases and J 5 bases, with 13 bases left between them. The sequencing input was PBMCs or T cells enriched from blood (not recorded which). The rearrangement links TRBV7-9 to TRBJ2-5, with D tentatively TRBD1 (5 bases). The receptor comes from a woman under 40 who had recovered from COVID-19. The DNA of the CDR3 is TGTGCCAGCAGGCATACAGGTGGGGAGACCCAGTACTTC. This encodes CASRHTGGETQYF.